The 25 T cell receptor beta chains below come from one sample, sequenced in a study of immune evolution from preneoplasia to lung adenocarcinoma (dated by TCRdb to the early 2020s). Library preparation employed the immunoSEQ multiplex PCR assay. What TCRdb holds here is the immuneACCESS table cut down to in-frame rearrangements. Part of the clones is not present; checked against another copy, under half of the missing clones reflect an unresolved V gene, and the others are unexplained. For this sample there are around 39,000 clones; roughly 74% appear just once. Of the sample, approximately 6.5% falls within the top ten clones. Sequenced material: FFPE invasive lung adenocarcinoma tissue. This specimen's cell subset or site label, per the study, means: frankly invasive lung adenocarcinoma (ADC). These receptors were collected from a person aged 55 to 70 with lung adenocarcinoma.

V is TRBV4-2 and J is TRBJ2-5; 13 bases map to TRBD2. This CDR3 region has 16 residues. V was pared by 0 bases and J by 3 bases, with 1 base of the junction left unmatched. The germline CDR1 and CDR2 sequences are LGHNA and YNFKEQ. CDR3 in DNA: TGTGCCAGCAGCCAAGATGGGACTAGCGGGAAAGAGACCCAGTACTTC. Protein product: CASSQDGTSGKETQYF.

The rearrangement links TRBV15 to TRBJ2-1; TRBD2 aligns across 9 bases. V trimming: 4 bases; J trimming: 10 bases; junction bases outside the gene matches: 8. There are 14 residues in the CDR3. CDR1 is LNHNV and CDR2 is YYDKDF in the germline V gene (reference sequence). The CDR3 DNA reads as TGTGCCACCAGCACCCAGCGGGAGGCTGGCGAGCAGTTCTTC. This gives the protein CATSTQREAGEQFF.

CDR3: CAWSPGAGSNYEQYF. The CDR3 bases are TGTGCCTGGAGCCCCGGGGCAGGGTCTAACTACGAGCAGTACTTC. The chain links TRBV30 to TRBJ2-7, with D perhaps given as TRBD1 or TRBD2 (5 bases each). Deletions cut 3 bases from V and 3 bases from J, with 18 bases between. Germline CDR1 reads GTSNPN; CDR2 reads SVGIG (reference sequence). This CDR3 is 15 amino acids long.

The rearrangement uses TRBV7-9 and TRBJ1-2, with a weak D call TRBD1 (5 bases). V was pared by 1 base and J by 7 bases, with 16 bases between. This CDR3 comprises 15 residues. CDR1 is SEHNR and CDR2 is FQNEAQ in the germline V gene (reference sequence). The CDR3 bases are TGTGCCAGCAGCTTAGAACCAGGGACCACGAGTGGCTACACCTTC. This codes for CASSLEPGTTSGYTF.

J is TRBJ2-2 and V is TRBV5-5; D is unclear. Germline V gene data show CDR1 as SGHKS and CDR2 as YYEKEE (reference sequence). V was trimmed by 0 bases and J by 9 bases, leaving 12 bases between them. CDR3 length: 14 amino acids. CDR3 DNA sequence: TGTGCCAGCAGCTTGGCCCTTCAAAGCTGGGAGCTGTTTTTT. Protein product: CASSLALQSWELFF.

The rearrangement joins TRBV6-1 to TRBJ1-5, with D unclear. The V end lost 5 bases, the J end lost 5 bases, and 10 bases lay between the germline ends. Germline V gene data show CDR1 as MNHNS and CDR2 as SASEGT. The CDR3 contains 13 residues. The CDR3 DNA reads as TGTGCCAGCAGTCCCCGGGCGGATCAGCCCCAGCATTTT. It codes for CASSPRADQPQHF.

This clone showed up just once. V gene TRBV5-1 combines with J gene TRBJ2-1; 9 nucleotides align to TRBD1. The CDR3 is 16 residues long. J gave up 4 bases and V 0 bases, and 5 bases lay outside the gene matches. Germline CDR1 SGHRS, CDR2 YFSETQ. The CDR3 region is CASSLGGQGGYNEQFF. As DNA, the CDR3 is TGCGCCAGCAGCTTGGGGGGACAGGGTGGGTACAATGAGCAGTTCTTC.

A few counts support this clone. The rearrangement links TRBV7-2 to TRBJ2-6; D may be TRBD2 (5 bases). This CDR3 has 18 residues. With 5 bases removed from V and 0 bases from J, the gap between germline ends came to 17 bases. CDR1 and CDR2 from the germline V gene are SGHTA and FQGNSA. The chain's CDR3 is CASSTVSGTFSGANVLTF. CDR3 nucleotide sequence: TGTGCCAGCAGCACCGTAAGCGGAACCTTCTCTGGGGCCAACGTCCTGACTTTC.

The chain recombines TRBV7-6 with TRBJ1-3; D perhaps matches TRBD1 (6 bases). The CDR3 spans 16 residues. Germline CDR1 SGHVS, CDR2 FNYEAQ. V was cut by 1 base and J by 0 bases, with 10 bases left in between. The CDR3 DNA reads TGTGCCAGCAGCTTAGGAACAGGGCGCTCTGGAAACACCATATATTTT. Translation gives CASSLGTGRSGNTIYF.

This chain connects TRBV5-1 to TRBJ2-1; D not resolved. The CDR3 contains 16 residues. V lost 0 bases to trimming and J lost 4 bases, with 14 bases between them. CDR1 and CDR2 from the germline V gene are SGHRS and YFSETQ. The CDR3 region is CASSLARKAAYNEQFF. The CDR3 DNA reads as TGCGCCAGCAGCTTGGCCAGGAAAGCCGCTTACAATGAGCAGTTCTTC.

The rearrangement links TRBV27 to TRBJ2-5; no clear D gene. The J call is in doubt because the DNA end fits TRBJ2-7 better. Germline V gene data show CDR1 as MNHEY and CDR2 as SMNVEV (reference sequence). The CDR3 sequence is 16 residues long. In DNA form, the CDR3 reads TGTGCCAGCAGTTATCTCCTCGCAGGCAGGACCTACGAGCAGTACTTC. Encoded protein: CASSYLLAGRTYEQYF.

The chain is built from TRBV14 and TRBJ2-3, with D uncertain. Germline assignment: CDR1 SGHDN and CDR2 FVKESK. The CDR3 runs to 15 residues. Trimming shortened V by 3 bases and J by 0 bases, and 10 bases separated the two germline ends. CDR3 residues: CASSQSITSTDTQYF. In DNA form, the CDR3 reads TGTGCCAGCAGCCAGTCTATCACTAGCACAGATACGCAGTATTTT. The variable domain in full, completed from reference TRBV14 and TRBJ2-3, reads EAGVTQFPSHSVIEKGQTVTLRCDPISGHDNLYWYRRVMGKEIKFLLHFVKESKQDESGMPNNRFLAERTGGTYSTLKVQPAELEDSGVYFCASSQSITSTDTQYFGPGTRLTVL.

In its sample, this clone was seen a few times. This chain uses TRBV21-1 with TRBJ1-2. TRBV21-1 is termed a pseudogene. This CDR3 has 13 amino acids. CDR3 coding DNA: TGTGCCAGCAGCCCCTGGAGGGTGGACGGCTACACCTTC. Its translation is CASSPWRVDGYTF.

This sequence joins TRBV28 and TRBJ2-1; 9 bases line up with TRBD1. Unmatched junction bases numbered 10, after V lost 6 bases and J lost 13 bases. The CDR3 extends over 13 amino acids. Germline V gene lookup returns CDR1 MDHEN and CDR2 SYDVKM. The CDR3 DNA reads as TGTGCCAGCAGACCTTACGGACAGGGGAAACAGTTCTTC. Translation: CASRPYGQGKQFF.

This clone was observed a handful of times. The V and J genes are TRBV9 and TRBJ1-2; D might be TRBD1 (5 bases). The V end was cut by 4 bases, the J end by 4 bases, with 11 bases between. CDR1 and CDR2 (germline): SGDLS, YYNGEE. There are 13 residues in the CDR3. For the CDR3, the DNA is TGTGCCAGCAGCCAAACAGGAGCCTATGGCTACACCTTC. Amino acid sequence: CASSQTGAYGYTF.

This clone showed up just once. The chain recombines TRBV30 with TRBJ2-7, with D possibly matching TRBD1 (6 bases). V lost 0 bases, J lost 13 bases, and 13 bases lay in between. CDR3 size: 11 residues. CDR1 and CDR2 (germline): GTSNPN, SVGIG (reference sequence). CDR3 bases: TGTGCCTGGAGTGTACAGGGCTCCTCTTACTTC. This sequence encodes CAWSVQGSSYF.

This clone was observed once. The V gene is TRBV10-3, the J gene TRBJ1-3; the D is unclear. The CDR3 extends over 12 amino acids. Trimming cost V 4 bases and J 5 bases, with 6 bases left between them. Germline CDR1 ENHRY, CDR2 SYGVKD. The CDR3 coding sequence is TGTGCCATCAGTGCCTATCGAAACACCATATATTTT. Its protein product is CAISAYRNTIYF.

Concerning this clone: Within the sample, other DNA sequences also encode this same CDR3. The V gene is TRBV5-4, the J gene TRBJ2-5; D possibly corresponds to TRBD1 (6 bases). V shed 5 bases and J shed 3 bases, with 11 bases lying between them. The germline CDR1 and CDR2 sequences are SGHNT and YYREEE (reference sequence). This CDR3 is built from 13 residues. The CDR3 loop reads CASSLDRKETQYF. The CDR3 DNA follows: TGTGCCAGCAGTCTTGACAGGAAAGAGACCCAGTACTTC.

The sample holds a few counts of this clone. In the same sample, other DNA sequences code for this CDR3. The V gene is TRBV28, the J gene TRBJ2-7; 8 bases are shared with TRBD2. The J segment lost 3 bases and the V segment lost 7 bases, leaving 2 bases of the junction unmatched. Germline V gene data show CDR1 as MDHEN and CDR2 as SYDVKM. This CDR3 region has 12 residues. As DNA, the CDR3 is TGTGCCAGCACGCGGGGGGACTACGAGCAGTACTTC. This codes for CASTRGDYEQYF. Full variable domain (missing parts from reference TRBV28 and TRBJ2-7): DVKVTQSSRYLVKRTGEKVFLECVQDMDHENMFWYRQDPGLGLRLIYFSYDVKMKEKGDIPEGYSVSREKKERFSLILESASTNQTSMYLCASTRGDYEQYFGPGTRLTVT.

This clone was observed once. The rearrangement uses TRBV7-2 and TRBJ2-2; the match to TRBD1 covers 7 bases. This CDR3 comprises 15 residues. Germline CDR1 is SGHTA and CDR2 is FQGNSA. Losses at the gene ends were 1 base for V and 4 bases for J; bases not matched to a gene: 3. CDR3 sequence: CASSLGGTVTGELFF. The CDR3 coding sequence is TGTGCCAGCAGCTTAGGTGGGACAGTCACCGGGGAGCTGTTTTTT.

The genes are TRBV5-1 and TRBJ2-7; D is unresolved. CDR1 and CDR2 (germline): SGHRS, YFSETQ. The V end was cut by 4 bases, the J end by 5 bases, with 10 bases between. The CDR3 contains 12 residues. CDR3 in DNA: TGCGCCAGCAGCCGAGAAGGCCACGAGCAGTACTTC. Encoded protein: CASSREGHEQYF.

V usage is TRBV6-4 and J usage is TRBJ1-1, with TRBD1 as a possible D gene (6 bases). This CDR3 is built from 11 residues. The germline V gene has CDR1 MRHNA and CDR2 SNTAGT. V dropped 10 bases and J dropped 6 bases, with 12 bases sitting between them. The CDR3 region has the DNA TGTGCCACCTACAGGGTCGCTGAAGCTTTCTTT. This codes for CATYRVAEAFF.

The J gene is TRBJ2-3, the V gene TRBV4-2; 11 bases agree with TRBD2. Germline V lookup: CDR1 LGHNA, CDR2 YNFKEQ. V dropped 4 bases and J dropped 2; count of bases not matched to a gene: 2. The CDR3 runs 15 residues. The CDR3 DNA reads as TGTGCCAGCAGCCTAGCGGGAGGGTTCACAGATACGCAGTATTTT. As protein: CASSLAGGFTDTQYF.

The sample holds a few counts of this clone. The gene calls are TRBV28 and TRBJ2-1; 10 bases fit TRBD2. The V gene's germline CDR1 is MDHEN and CDR2 SYDVKM. J gave up 8 bases and V 8 bases, and 9 bases lay outside the gene matches. The CDR3 spans 14 residues. Here the CDR3 reads CASPPAGGWDEQFF. Written as DNA, the CDR3 is TGTGCCAGCCCCCCAGCGGGAGGGTGGGATGAGCAGTTCTTC.

The count of this clone is one. The chain combines TRBV6-1 with TRBJ1-5; a possible D gene is TRBD1 (5 bases). Trimming cost V 7 bases and J 7 bases, with 17 bases left between them. CDR3 size: 14 residues. Germline loops: CDR1 MNHNS, CDR2 SASEGT. The CDR3 region is CASMWVGRDQPQHF. The DNA of the CDR3 is TGTGCCAGCATGTGGGTGGGCCGGGACCAGCCCCAGCATTTT.